The next 13 T cell receptor beta chains were all read from a single sample in a study of STAT5B mutations in CD4+ large granular lymphocyte leukemia. Assay used: immunoSEQ multiplex PCR; TCRdb lists only in-frame clones, some missing. The sample consists of more than 30,000 clones, roughly 91% of them appearing once. The specimen sequenced was CD4+ T cells from blood buffy coats. The receptors were sampled from a human donor in good health.

The V call is TRBV28, the J call TRBJ1-5; no reliable D call. The CDR3 extends over 14 amino acids. The V end lost 4 bases, the J end lost 9 bases, and 16 bases lay between the germline ends. The germline V gene has CDR1 MDHEN and CDR2 SYDVKM. The CDR3 spells CASSSTDRSGPQHF. CDR3 nucleotide sequence: TGTGCCAGCAGTTCCACGGACCGGAGCGGGCCCCAGCATTTT.

In its sample, this clone was seen once. V and J are TRBV6-5 and TRBJ2-7, with 8 bases matching TRBD1. Trimming removed 2 bases from V and 2 bases from J; junction bases left unmatched: 2. Germline V gene lookup returns CDR1 MNHEY and CDR2 SVGAGI. The CDR3 extends over 14 amino acids. CDR3 in DNA: TGTGCCAGCAGTTACAGGACAGGGACCTACGAGCAGTACTTC. Translating gives CASSYRTGTYEQYF.

This clone appeared a few times. This chain connects TRBV5-4 to TRBJ2-2; D remains ambiguous. The V gene lost 3 bases and the J gene lost 4 bases, with 7 bases spanning the gap. The germline V gene encodes CDR1 SGHNT and CDR2 YYREEE (reference sequence). CDR3 size: 13 residues. CDR3 protein: CASSSAPTGELFF. Here the CDR3 DNA reads TGTGCCAGCAGCTCAGCTCCCACCGGGGAGCTGTTTTTT.

This sequence joins TRBV5-8 and TRBJ1-1, with D unclear. V was trimmed by 4 bases and J by 0 bases, leaving 19 bases between them. The CDR3 is 17 residues long. Germline V gene lookup returns CDR1 SGHTS and CDR2 YDEGEE. Here the CDR3 DNA reads TGTGCCAGCAGCACCCCATTACTATTGCAAGTGAACACTGAAGCTTTCTTT. As protein: CASSTPLLLQVNTEAFF.

The rearrangement joins TRBV10-3 to TRBJ2-5; possibly TRBD2 for D (6 bases). CDR3 length: 12 amino acids. The germline V gene has CDR1 ENHRY and CDR2 SYGVKD. Between the trimmed V and J ends, which lost 10 bases and 5 bases, there was a span of 14 bases. This CDR3 is CASTDAGETQYF. In nucleotides, the CDR3 is TGTGCCAGCACTGACGCGGGGGAGACCCAGTACTTC.

This chain links TRBV19 with TRBJ2-5, with TRBD2 identical over 8 bases. There are 13 residues in the CDR3. Trimming at V came to 5 bases and at J to 4 bases, leaving 3 bases not matched to a gene. Germline lookup yields CDR1 LNHDA and CDR2 SQIVND (reference sequence). CDR3 sequence reads: CASSPSGRETQYF. The CDR3 bases are TGTGCCAGTAGTCCGAGCGGGAGAGAGACCCAGTACTTC.

The rearrangement uses TRBV4-1 and TRBJ2-1; possible D gene TRBD2, 6 bases. This CDR3 has 16 residues. CDR1 is MGHRA and CDR2 is YSYEKL in the germline V gene. V gave up 0 bases and J gave up 4 bases, with 13 bases separating them. CDR3 sequence: CASSQELEGRYNEQFF. Here the CDR3 DNA reads TGCGCCAGCAGCCAAGAATTGGAGGGCCGATACAATGAGCAGTTCTTC.

This chain links TRBV2 with TRBJ2-3; the D gene could be TRBD1 or TRBD2 (6 bases each). The ends were cut back, 2 bases at V and 2 bases at J, with 8 bases in the middle. The germline gives CDR1 SNHLY, CDR2 FYNNEI. The CDR3 runs 14 residues. CDR3 sequence (DNA): TGTGCCAGCAGTGAAAGGGGGGACACAGATACGCAGTATTTT. Amino acids: CASSERGDTDTQYF.

In its sample, this clone was seen once. The chain uses TRBV27 and TRBJ1-6, with D hard to call. Germline V CDR1 and CDR2: MNHEY, SMNVEV (reference sequence). The CDR3 is 13 residues long. Trimming took 4 bases from V and 8 from J, leaving 9 bases between them. CDR3 nucleotide sequence: TGTGCCAGCAGTTACCAGACGGATTCACCCCTCCACTTT. It encodes CASSYQTDSPLHF.

V usage is TRBV20-1 and J usage is TRBJ2-3; D gene unclear. The V and J ends lost 3 bases and 4 bases respectively, with 2 bases between them. The germline CDR1 and CDR2 sequences are DFQATT and SNEGSKA (reference sequence). The CDR3 totals 10 residues. The CDR3 DNA reads TGCAGTGCTAGCGCAGATACGCAGTATTTT. Amino acid sequence: CSASADTQYF.

This clone has only a few counts. The chain is built from TRBV5-1 and TRBJ2-2, with D perhaps matching TRBD2 (5 bases). The CDR3 is 16 amino acids. CDR1 and CDR2 (germline): SGHRS, YFSETQ. The V end was cut by 2 bases, the J end by 0 bases, with 11 bases between. As DNA, the CDR3 is TGCGCCAGCAGCTTAAGGGTGGGAGCGAACACCGGGGAGCTGTTTTTT. It is translated as CASSLRVGANTGELFF.

This chain links TRBV6-1 with TRBJ2-3, with 9 bases matching TRBD1. The trim removed 6 bases at V and 3 bases at J, leaving 1 base unmatched. This CDR3 is built from 13 residues. CDR1 MNHNS and CDR2 SASEGT come from the germline V gene. This CDR3 reads CASRTGGTDTQYF. CDR3 in DNA: TGTGCCAGCAGGACAGGGGGAACAGATACGCAGTATTTT.

V usage is TRBV6-5 and J usage is TRBJ1-6, with D perhaps matching TRBD1 (5 bases). V shed 6 bases and J shed 10 bases, with 16 bases lying between them. Germline V gives CDR1 MNHEY, CDR2 SVGAGI. CDR3 length: 14 amino acids. CDR3 in amino acids: CASSLDTGESPLHF. CDR3 bases: TGTGCCAGCAGCCTTGATACGGGGGAATCACCCCTCCACTTT.